This TCR beta chain stems from a study of hypomethylating agent response in myelodysplastic syndrome. Study summary: About five patients were non-responders, while roughly six showed complete response or hematologic improvement.

V shed 0 bases and J shed 5 bases, with 10 bases lying between them. The CDR3 loop spans 14 amino acids. The germline V gene encodes CDR1 MNHNY and CDR2 SVGAGI (reference sequence). This table comes from immunoSEQ multiplex PCR, and its TCRdb copy is limited to in-frame clones, with some not included. The sample holds 1,500 to 2,000 clones, 80% to 90% seen once. This chain links TRBV6-6 with TRBJ1-1; D gene ambiguous. The sequence came from a human donor with myelodysplastic syndrome. The source was bone marrow, collected before or after starting hypomethylating agent treatment for myelodysplastic syndrome (not recorded which). DNA for the CDR3: TGTGCCAGCAGTTACTCCCCGACACGTACTGAAGCTTTCTTT. The encoded protein is CASSYSPTRTEAFF.